The rows below give T cell receptor beta chains drawn from one sample of a study of T cell responses to AZD1222 COVID-19 vaccine. Using immunoSEQ multiplex PCR, the repertoire was profiled, and TCRdb retains in-frame clones only, with some absent. This sample has 110,000 to 150,000 clones, with about nine tenths found just once. This material consisted of peripheral blood, taken 28 days after the second AZD1222 dose. These TCRs come from an adult who received the AZD1222 COVID-19 vaccine. The CDR3 runs from the conserved cysteine through the conserved F or W.

V,J,CDR3
TRBV11-2,TRBJ1-1,CASSLSPAGGNTEAFF
TRBV7-9,TRBJ2-7,CASSLVGRGTQTYEQYF
TRBV19,TRBJ1-6,CASSIGGSSYNSPLHF
TRBV6-5,TRBJ1-5,CASSLLGSSNQPQHF
TRBV11-2,TRBJ1-1,CASSFGTEAFF
TRBV11-2,TRBJ2-3,CASSAGDTQYF
TRBV19,TRBJ1-6,CASSRRTETNSPLHF
TRBV5-1,TRBJ1-5,CASSLVPGFGQPQHF
TRBV6-5,TRBJ2-5,CASSLGVETQYF
TRBV2,TRBJ1-2,CASLGNNYGYTF
TRBV18,TRBJ1-1,CASSPRDLNTEAFF
TRBV3-1/TRBV3-2,TRBJ1-3,CASSQDHASGNTIYF
TRBV7-9,TRBJ2-2,CASSLTGNTGELFF
TRBV9,TRBJ2-5,CASSVGSGETQYF
TRBV19,TRBJ2-1,CASSSRLAGVPGGEQFF
TRBV7-2,TRBJ2-3,CASSLVAASTDTQYF
TRBV6-5,TRBJ2-7,CASKEASSYEQYF
TRBV6-5,TRBJ1-1,CARKGLGETEAFF
TRBV19,TRBJ2-7,CASSMGTGTYEQYF
TRBV6-1,TRBJ1-3,CASSDPRETSGNTIYF
TRBV2,TRBJ2-1,CAGTRALSYNEQFF
TRBV9,TRBJ2-1,CASSVVRGQGNNEQFF
TRBV19,TRBJ1-1,CASSIQQGAQAFF
TRBV9,TRBJ2-3,CASSPRGYGTGTDTQYF
TRBV4-2,TRBJ1-2,CASSQGGQGELFTF
TRBV6-5,TRBJ1-4,CASQRRGEKLFF
TRBV6-6,TRBJ1-2,CASSYKDGNYGYTF
TRBV27,TRBJ1-2,CASSSGQGSYYGYTF
TRBV3-1/TRBV3-2,TRBJ1-2,CASSRTVQGGYTF